This T cell receptor (beta chain) was profiled in a study of CD8 T cells in ankylosing spondylitis. With molecular barcodes, quantitative 5'-RACE was used to make the TCR beta libraries. One entry per CDR3 protein, called by TCRdb with MiXCR from the 5' RACE reads. The sample has about 840,000 distinct CDR3 sequences, over 9.5% seen once; the top ten hold roughly 0.51%. Study-wide results and limits: Characteristic, it appeared, of ankylosing spondylitis blood was a TCR beta motif of fewer than 10 highly homologous variants. Reportedly, significant enrichment of disease-linked clones occurred in matched ankylosing spondylitis synovial fluid. A number of the motif variants had already been described in reactive arthritis synovial fluid and blood.

To note about this clonotype: Its specificity is unknown.

Trimming removed 0 bases at V and 3 bases at J, with 11 bases between. This CDR3 has 15 amino acids. CDR1 and CDR2 (germline): DFQATT, SNEGSKA (reference sequence). The TCR comes from a male donor with ankylosing spondylitis. The sequencing sample was made of blood, either unsorted or a sorted T cell fraction (not recorded which). The J gene is TRBJ2-2, the V gene TRBV20-1; no reliable D call. The CDR3 loop reads CSARDARFDTGELFF. In nucleotides, the CDR3 is TGCAGTGCTAGAGATGCTAGGTTTGACACCGGGGAGCTGTTTTTT.